The clone carrying this TCR beta chain occurred many times. Its antigen is still unknown. These data originate in a study of early T cells in non-severe SARS-CoV-2 infection. Overall study context: It was bulk RNA from unsorted whole blood that was sequenced, and the chains were unpaired. General study findings and limits: Private and CD4 specificities were missed by VDJdb matching, skewed to anti-spike CD8.

Tagging with unique molecular identifiers was applied to individual cDNA molecules. MiXCR, run by TCRdb on the 5' RACE reads, gives a single entry per CDR3 protein. Of 50,000 to 60,000 distinct CDR3 sequences listed, roughly 10% are singletons. The germline V and J ends were trimmed by 5 bases and 0 bases, with 12 bases remaining between them. In germline, CDR1 is SGHKS, CDR2 YYEKEE (reference sequence). The CDR3 has 15 residues. Sample: whole blood. This TCR came from an adult who was a healthcare worker with PCR-confirmed SARS-CoV-2 infection or an uninfected control (not recorded which). The chain has TRBV5-5 and TRBJ1-5, with unresolved D. CDR3 bases: TGTGCCAGCAGTGATCTGGACGGTAGCAATCAGCCCCAGCATTTT. Translation gives CASSDLDGSNQPQHF.